The entry below gives a single T cell receptor beta chain sequence along with its context. Its antigen remains unidentified. CDR3 length: 15 residues. Looked up from germline, CDR1 is DFQATT and CDR2 is SNEGSKA (reference sequence). V was clipped by 3 bases and J by 0 bases, with 12 bases between them. The sample originates from a study of T cell responses to AZD1222 COVID-19 vaccine. Study-wide points: CD4 TCRs linked to vaccination spanned spike, dominating at 160-218 and 743-854. Donors skewed white British and female; clonal diversity was possibly underestimated. Regions left unmutated in variants are reportedly the target of nearly half of spike-specific TCRs. Spike-specific TCR breadth and depth went up after people got two AZD1222 doses.

Measured with immunoSEQ multiplex PCR; TCRdb has only the in-frame clones, and not every one. The table includes 160,000 or so clones, 85% to 90% detected once. The sequencing here drew on peripheral blood, taken 28 days after the second dose of the MenACWY control vaccine. The chain recombines TRBV20-1 with TRBJ1-5; no reliable D call. The TCR sequence derives from an adult who received the MenACWY meningococcal vaccine as a control. In DNA, the CDR3 is TGCAGTGCTAGTGGCTACGGATATAGCAATCAGCCCCAGCATTTT. As protein: CSASGYGYSNQPQHF.